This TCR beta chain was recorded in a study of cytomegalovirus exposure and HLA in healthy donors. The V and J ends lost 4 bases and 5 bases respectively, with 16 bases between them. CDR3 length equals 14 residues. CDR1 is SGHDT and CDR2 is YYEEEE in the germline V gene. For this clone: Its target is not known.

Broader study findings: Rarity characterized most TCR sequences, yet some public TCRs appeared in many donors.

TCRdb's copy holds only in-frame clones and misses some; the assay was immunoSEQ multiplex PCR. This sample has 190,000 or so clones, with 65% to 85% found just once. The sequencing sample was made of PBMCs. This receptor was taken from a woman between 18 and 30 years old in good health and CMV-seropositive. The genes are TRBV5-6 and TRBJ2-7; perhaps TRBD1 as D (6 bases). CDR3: CASSKPGTMDEQYF. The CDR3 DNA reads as TGTGCCAGCAGCAAACCCGGGACAATGGACGAGCAGTACTTC.